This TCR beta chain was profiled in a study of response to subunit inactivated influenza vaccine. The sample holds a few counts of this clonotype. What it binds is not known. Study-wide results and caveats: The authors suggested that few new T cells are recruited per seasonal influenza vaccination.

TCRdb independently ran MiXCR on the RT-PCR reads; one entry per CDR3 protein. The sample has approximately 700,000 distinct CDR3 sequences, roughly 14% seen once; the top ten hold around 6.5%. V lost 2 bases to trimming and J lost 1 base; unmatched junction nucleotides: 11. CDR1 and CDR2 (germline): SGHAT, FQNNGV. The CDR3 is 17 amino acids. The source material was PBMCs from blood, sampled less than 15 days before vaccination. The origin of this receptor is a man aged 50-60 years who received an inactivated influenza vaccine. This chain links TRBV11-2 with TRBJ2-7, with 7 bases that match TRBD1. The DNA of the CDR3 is TGTGCCAGCAGCTTAACCAACAAACAGGGGAAATCCTACGAGCAGTACTTC. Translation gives CASSLTNKQGKSYEQYF.